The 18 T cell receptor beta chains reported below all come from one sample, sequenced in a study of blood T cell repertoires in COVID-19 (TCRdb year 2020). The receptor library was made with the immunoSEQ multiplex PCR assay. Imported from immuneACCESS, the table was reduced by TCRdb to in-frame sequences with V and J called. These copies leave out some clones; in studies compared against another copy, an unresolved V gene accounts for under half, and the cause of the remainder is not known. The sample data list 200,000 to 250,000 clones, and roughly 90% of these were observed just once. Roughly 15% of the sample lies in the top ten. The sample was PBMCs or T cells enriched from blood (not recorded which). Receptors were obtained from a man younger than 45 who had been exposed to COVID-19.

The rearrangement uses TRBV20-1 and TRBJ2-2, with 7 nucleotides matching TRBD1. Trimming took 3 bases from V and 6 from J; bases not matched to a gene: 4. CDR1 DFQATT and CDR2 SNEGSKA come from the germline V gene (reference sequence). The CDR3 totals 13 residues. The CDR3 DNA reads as TGCAGTGCTAGTCCCCAGGGGGCCGGGGAGCTGTTTTTT. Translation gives CSASPQGAGELFF.

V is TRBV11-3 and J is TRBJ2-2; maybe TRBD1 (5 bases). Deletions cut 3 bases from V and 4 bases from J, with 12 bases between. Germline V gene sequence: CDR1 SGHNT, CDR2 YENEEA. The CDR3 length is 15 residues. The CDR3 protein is CASSLGRVGTGELFF. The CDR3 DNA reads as TGTGCCAGCAGCTTGGGCAGGGTCGGCACCGGGGAGCTGTTTTTT.

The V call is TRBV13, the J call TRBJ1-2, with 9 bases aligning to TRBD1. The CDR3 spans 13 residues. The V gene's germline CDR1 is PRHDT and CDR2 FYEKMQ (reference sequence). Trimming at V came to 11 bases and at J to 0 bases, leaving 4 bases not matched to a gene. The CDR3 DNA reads TGTGCCGGGGGACAGGGTACTAACTATGGCTACACCTTC. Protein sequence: CAGGQGTNYGYTF.

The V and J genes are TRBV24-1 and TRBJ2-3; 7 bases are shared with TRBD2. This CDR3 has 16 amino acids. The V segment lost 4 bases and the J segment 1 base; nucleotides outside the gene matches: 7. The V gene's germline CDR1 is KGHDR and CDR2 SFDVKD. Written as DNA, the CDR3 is TGTGCCACCAGTGACCCCCGGGGGGTGGGCACAGATACGCAGTATTTT. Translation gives CATSDPRGVGTDTQYF.

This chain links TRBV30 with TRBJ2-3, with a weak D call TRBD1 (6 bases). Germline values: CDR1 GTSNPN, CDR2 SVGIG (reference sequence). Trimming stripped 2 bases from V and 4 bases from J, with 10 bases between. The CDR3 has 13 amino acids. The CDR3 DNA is TGTGCCTGGAGTAGGGGGAGCCCAGATACGCAGTATTTT. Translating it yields CAWSRGSPDTQYF.

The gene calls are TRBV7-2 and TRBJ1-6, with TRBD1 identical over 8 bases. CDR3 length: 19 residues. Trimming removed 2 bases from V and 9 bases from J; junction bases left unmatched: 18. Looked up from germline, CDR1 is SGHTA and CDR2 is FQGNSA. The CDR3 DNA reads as TGTGCCAGCAGCTTATGGTTATCGGTCAAGGGGACAGGTGGTTCACCCCTCCACTTT. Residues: CASSLWLSVKGTGGSPLHF. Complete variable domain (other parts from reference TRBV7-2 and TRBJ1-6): GAGVSQSPSNKVTEKGKDVELRCDPISGHTALYWYRQSLGQGLEFLIYFQGNSAPDKSGLPSDRFSAERTGGSVSTLTIQRTQQEDSAVYLCASSLWLSVKGTGGSPLHFGNGTRLTVT.

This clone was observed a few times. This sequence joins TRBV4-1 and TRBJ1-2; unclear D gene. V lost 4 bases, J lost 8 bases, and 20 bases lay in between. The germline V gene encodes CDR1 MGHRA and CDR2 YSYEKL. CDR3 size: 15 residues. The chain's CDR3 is CASSPVETPIEGYTF. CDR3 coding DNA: TGCGCCAGCAGCCCCGTTGAGACACCCATAGAGGGCTACACCTTC.

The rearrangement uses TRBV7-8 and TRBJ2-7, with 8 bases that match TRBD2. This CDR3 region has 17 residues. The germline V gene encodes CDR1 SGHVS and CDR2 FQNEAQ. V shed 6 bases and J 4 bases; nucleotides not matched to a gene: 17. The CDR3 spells CASSPRVAGSNSYEQYF. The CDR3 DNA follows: TGTGCCAGCAGTCCGAGGGTAGCGGGGTCCAATTCGTACGAGCAGTACTTC.

In DNA form, the CDR3 reads TGTGCCAGCAGCTCTCAGGTGGGGACTAGCGGGGGGGCGACGGCAGATACGCAGTATTTT. This translates into CASSSQVGTSGGATADTQYF. The chain has TRBV4-2 and TRBJ2-3; 16 positions agree with TRBD2. Germline assignment: CDR1 LGHNA and CDR2 YNFKEQ. V shed 5 bases, J shed 4 bases, and the junction held 15 bases outside the gene matches. The CDR3 has 20 amino acids.

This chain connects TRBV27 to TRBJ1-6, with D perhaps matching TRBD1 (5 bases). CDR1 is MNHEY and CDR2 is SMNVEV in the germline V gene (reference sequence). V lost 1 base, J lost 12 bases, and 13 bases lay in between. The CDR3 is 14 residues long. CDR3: CASSLLARVLPLHF. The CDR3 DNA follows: TGTGCCAGCAGTTTATTGGCCAGGGTATTACCCCTCCACTTT.

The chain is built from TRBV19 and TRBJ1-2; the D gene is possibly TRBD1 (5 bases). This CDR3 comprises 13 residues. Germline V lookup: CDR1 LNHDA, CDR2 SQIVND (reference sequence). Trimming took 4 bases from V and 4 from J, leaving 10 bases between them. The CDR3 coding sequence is TGTGCCAGTAGTAATCAGGGAGGCTATGGCTACACCTTC. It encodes CASSNQGGYGYTF.

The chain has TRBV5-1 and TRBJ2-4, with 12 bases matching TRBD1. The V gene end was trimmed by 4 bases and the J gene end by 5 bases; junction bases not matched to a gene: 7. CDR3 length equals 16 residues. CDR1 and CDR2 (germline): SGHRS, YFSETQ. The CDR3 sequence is CASSRTGQGAENIQYF. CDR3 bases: TGCGCCAGCAGCAGGACGGGACAGGGGGCAGAAAACATTCAGTACTTC. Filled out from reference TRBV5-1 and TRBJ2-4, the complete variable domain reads KAGVTQTPRYLIKTRGQQVTLSCSPISGHRSVSWYQQTPGQGLQFLFEYFSETQRNKGNFPGRFSGRQFSNSRSEMNVSTLELGDSALYLCASSRTGQGAENIQYFGAGTRLSVL.

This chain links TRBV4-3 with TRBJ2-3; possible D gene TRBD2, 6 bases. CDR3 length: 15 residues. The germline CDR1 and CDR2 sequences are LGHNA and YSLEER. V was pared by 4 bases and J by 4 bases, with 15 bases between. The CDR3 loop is CASSPFLGGADTQYF. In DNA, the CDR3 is TGCGCCAGCAGCCCTTTTTTGGGAGGAGCAGATACGCAGTATTTT.

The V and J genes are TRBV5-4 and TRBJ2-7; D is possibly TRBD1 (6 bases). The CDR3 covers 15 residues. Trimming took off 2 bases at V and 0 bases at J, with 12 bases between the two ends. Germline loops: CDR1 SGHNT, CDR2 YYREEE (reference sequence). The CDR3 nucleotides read TGTGCCAGCAGCTTAGGGGGAACAGTCTCCTACGAGCAGTACTTC. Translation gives CASSLGGTVSYEQYF.

In DNA form, the CDR3 reads TGTGCCAGCTCACCAAATCAGGGGCTGGACTATGGCTACACCTTC. Its translation is CASSPNQGLDYGYTF. V usage is TRBV18 and J usage is TRBJ1-2, with D maybe TRBD1 (6 bases). The CDR3 is 15 residues long. V shed 2 bases and J shed 3 bases, with 13 bases lying between them. Per the germline V gene, CDR1 is KGHSH and CDR2 is LQKENI.

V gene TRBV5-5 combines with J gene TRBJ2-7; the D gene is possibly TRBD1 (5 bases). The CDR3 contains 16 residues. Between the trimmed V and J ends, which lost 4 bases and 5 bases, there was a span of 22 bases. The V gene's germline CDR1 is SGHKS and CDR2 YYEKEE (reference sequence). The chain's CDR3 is CASSRIREGLSDEQYF. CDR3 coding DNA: TGTGCCAGCAGCAGAATCAGGGAAGGTTTGTCGGACGAGCAGTACTTC.

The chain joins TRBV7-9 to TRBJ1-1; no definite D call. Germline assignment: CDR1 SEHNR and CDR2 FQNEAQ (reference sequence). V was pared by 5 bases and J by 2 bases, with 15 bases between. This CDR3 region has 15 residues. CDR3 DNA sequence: TGTGCCAGCAGCCCGCGACTGAGTTCAAACACTGAAGCTTTCTTT. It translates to CASSPRLSSNTEAFF.

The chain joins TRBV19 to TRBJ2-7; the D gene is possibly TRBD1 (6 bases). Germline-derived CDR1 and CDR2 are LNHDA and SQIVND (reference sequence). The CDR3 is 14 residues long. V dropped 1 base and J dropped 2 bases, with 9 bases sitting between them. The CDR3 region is CASSIGQGTYEQYF. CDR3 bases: TGTGCCAGTAGTATAGGGCAGGGGACCTACGAGCAGTACTTC.